Below, 28 T cell receptor beta chains from the same sample are listed, as sequenced in a study of early T cells in non-severe SARS-CoV-2 infection. TCRdb passed the 5' RACE reads through MiXCR, listing each CDR3 protein once. The sample yields 50,000 to 65,000 distinct CDR3 sequences, less than 20% seen once. Sequenced material: whole blood, taken at baseline. The receptors here all came from an adult who was a healthcare worker with PCR-confirmed SARS-CoV-2 infection or an uninfected control (not recorded which).

The rearrangement links TRBV27 to TRBJ2-7; 9 positions match TRBD2. CDR1 and CDR2 (germline): MNHEY, SMNVEV (reference sequence). Trimming took 6 bases from V and 8 from J; bases not matched to a gene: 11. The CDR3 contains 14 residues. The CDR3: CASSRNSGRGKQYF. CDR3 DNA: TGTGCCAGCAGCCGAAATAGCGGGAGAGGGAAGCAGTACTTC.

This sequence joins TRBV6-2 or TRBV6-3 and TRBJ1-2; TRBD1 agrees at 11 bases. After removal of 7 bases from V and 5 bases from J, the junction contained 9 bases not matched to a gene. Per germline, CDR1 MNHEY and CDR2 SVGEGT. The CDR3 runs 15 residues. The DNA of the CDR3 is TGTGCCAGCACCCCTCGGACAGGGGGCGCATATGGCTACACCTTC. Its protein product is CASTPRTGGAYGYTF.

Here the CDR3 reads CASSLAVPPGTGELFF. CDR3 nucleotide sequence: TGCGCCAGCAGCTTGGCCGTTCCGCCAGGGACCGGGGAGCTGTTTTTT. This sequence joins TRBV5-1 and TRBJ2-2, with a tentative D call TRBD1 (5 bases). The V and J ends lost 0 bases and 5 bases respectively, with 14 bases between them. The germline V gene encodes CDR1 SGHRS and CDR2 YFSETQ. The CDR3 covers 16 residues.

Only a few counts were recorded for this clonotype. This chain connects TRBV2 to TRBJ1-6, with D maybe TRBD1 (6 bases). Trimming removed 6 bases at V and 7 bases at J, with 13 bases between. Germline V gene data show CDR1 as SNHLY and CDR2 as FYNNEI. This CDR3 is built from 14 residues. The CDR3 nucleotides read TGTGCCAGCAGCGGGACACAAGCGAATTCACCCCTCCACTTT. Translated, it gives CASSGTQANSPLHF.

This clonotype is medium-sized within its sample. The chain joins TRBV5-1 to TRBJ2-3; 10 bases line up with TRBD2. CDR1 and CDR2 (germline): SGHRS, YFSETQ. The CDR3 has 15 residues. V shed 5 bases and J 3 bases; nucleotides not matched to a gene: 6. This CDR3 reads CASSRLAGETDTQYF. The CDR3 DNA reads as TGCGCCAGCAGTCGGCTAGCGGGGGAGACAGATACGCAGTATTTT.

This clonotype was picked up a small number of times. V and J are TRBV7-9 and TRBJ1-4, with D maybe TRBD1 (6 bases). In germline, CDR1 is SEHNR, CDR2 FQNEAQ (reference sequence). This CDR3 has 15 residues. Trimming cost V 5 bases and J 8 bases, with 18 bases left between them. CDR3 in DNA: TGTGCCAGCAGCCGGGGAGGGACAAGAGGCGAAAAACTGTTTTTT. Encoded protein: CASSRGGTRGEKLFF. The full variable domain, its missing parts supplied by reference TRBV7-9 and TRBJ1-4, is DTGVSQNPRHKITKRGQNVTFRCDPISEHNRLYWYRQTLGQGPEFLTYFQNEAQLEKSRLLSDRFSAERPKGSFSTLEIQRTEQGDSAMYLCASSRGGTRGEKLFFGSGTQLSVL.

The chain uses TRBV7-9 and TRBJ1-2; D ambiguous. Germline lookup yields CDR1 SEHNR and CDR2 FQNEAQ (reference sequence). The CDR3 runs 15 residues. V gave up 5 bases and J gave up 0 bases, with 13 bases separating them. The CDR3 region is CASSPLIGTNYGYTF. CDR3 DNA sequence: TGTGCCAGCAGCCCTCTAATTGGTACTAACTATGGCTACACCTTC. The complete variable domain, with remaining parts taken from reference TRBV7-9 and TRBJ1-2, reads DTGVSQNPRHKITKRGQNVTFRCDPISEHNRLYWYRQTLGQGPEFLTYFQNEAQLEKSRLLSDRFSAERPKGSFSTLEIQRTEQGDSAMYLCASSPLIGTNYGYTFGSGTRLTVV.

The table lists this clonotype with a few counts. The rearrangement uses TRBV15 and TRBJ2-3, with 8 bases matching TRBD2. The junction had 8 bases not matched to a gene; V was cut back by 0 bases and J by 6 bases. Germline V gene lookup returns CDR1 LNHNV and CDR2 YYDKDF (reference sequence). This CDR3 region has 16 residues. The CDR3 DNA is TGTGCCACCAGCAGAGACGGGGCGGGAGGATCTGATACGCAGTATTTT. It yields the protein CATSRDGAGGSDTQYF.

This clonotype showed up many times. The gene calls are TRBV29-1 and TRBJ1-2, with D possibly matching TRBD1 (6 bases). CDR1 SQVTM and CDR2 ANQGSEA come from the germline V gene. Trimming removed 0 bases from V and 7 bases from J, with 15 bases in between. CDR3 length: 14 residues. The CDR3 region has the DNA TGCAGCGTTGAAGATCCCGACAGGCGTGCTGGCTACACCTTC. Protein product: CSVEDPDRRAGYTF.

In its sample, this clonotype is medium-sized. The V and J genes are TRBV11-2 and TRBJ2-5, with 7 bases fitting TRBD1. Germline-derived CDR1 and CDR2 are SGHAT and FQNNGV. The CDR3 runs to 14 residues. V was clipped by 6 bases and J by 1 base; unmatched bases: 5. The CDR3, as DNA: TGTGCCAGCAGGCGCAGGGGGACCCAAGAGACCCAGTACTTC. This translates into CASRRRGTQETQYF.

The table lists this clonotype with a few counts. The V gene is TRBV4-1, the J gene TRBJ2-7; TRBD1 might be the D (5 bases). Germline assignment: CDR1 MGHRA and CDR2 YSYEKL. Trimming left V 2 bases short and J 9 bases short, with 14 bases between. The CDR3 has 13 residues. This chain's CDR3 is CASSQQGVTPQYF. The CDR3 nucleotides read TGCGCCAGCAGCCAACAGGGTGTTACCCCGCAGTACTTC.

This clonotype was observed many times. The chain carries TRBV20-1 and TRBJ1-5; the D is unclear. The germline V gene encodes CDR1 DFQATT and CDR2 SNEGSKA (reference sequence). V shed 4 bases and J shed 3 bases, with 13 bases lying between them. The CDR3 runs 14 residues. The CDR3 reads CSAKDVDHNQPQHF. CDR3 nucleotides: TGCAGTGCTAAAGACGTGGACCACAATCAGCCCCAGCATTTT.

This sequence joins TRBV20-1 and TRBJ1-2; a possible D gene is TRBD1 (5 bases). Germline V gene lookup returns CDR1 DFQATT and CDR2 SNEGSKA (reference sequence). V lost 4 bases, J lost 2 bases, and 14 bases lay in between. The CDR3 consists of 14 residues. CDR3: CSAIPQGPNYGYTF. The CDR3 DNA reads as TGCAGTGCTATCCCCCAGGGACCGAACTATGGCTACACCTTC.

This clonotype was found a few times. The J gene is TRBJ1-2, the V gene TRBV27, with 9 bases fitting TRBD1. Germline V gene lookup returns CDR1 MNHEY and CDR2 SMNVEV (reference sequence). Trimming removed 6 bases from V and 4 bases from J; junction bases left unmatched: 6. This CDR3 spans 14 amino acids. The CDR3 region has the DNA TGTGCCAGCAGGAGTGGGACAGGGCCCTATGGCTACACCTTC. It yields the protein CASRSGTGPYGYTF.

The chain combines TRBV19 with TRBJ2-7; 7 bases are shared with TRBD1. The CDR3 covers 14 residues. Germline lookup yields CDR1 LNHDA and CDR2 SQIVND (reference sequence). V was clipped by 6 bases and J by 5 bases; unmatched bases: 10. The CDR3 protein is CASRMGQSSHEQYF. The CDR3 DNA reads as TGTGCCAGTAGGATGGGACAGTCTTCCCACGAGCAGTACTTC.

J is TRBJ2-5 and V is TRBV12-3 or TRBV12-4, with D perhaps being TRBD1 or TRBD2 (5 bases each). V was trimmed by 3 bases and J by 4 bases, leaving 12 bases between them. The CDR3 is 14 amino acids. This CDR3 is CASSFGPGRETQYF. CDR3 sequence (DNA): TGTGCCAGCAGTTTTGGGCCAGGGAGAGAGACCCAGTACTTC.

This clonotype was found many times. The rearrangement joins TRBV27 to TRBJ1-2; possibly TRBD1 for D (6 bases). Germline CDR1 is MNHEY and CDR2 is SMNVEV (reference sequence). V was trimmed by 4 bases and J by 4 bases, leaving 10 bases between them. The CDR3 loop spans 13 amino acids. Here the CDR3 DNA reads TGTGCCAGCAGTTCCACAGGGAGCTATGGCTACACCTTC. Translated: CASSSTGSYGYTF.

The chain uses TRBV7-8 and TRBJ1-1, with D unresolved. Germline V gene data show CDR1 as SGHVS and CDR2 as FQNEAQ. CDR3 length: 11 amino acids. The V gene lost 7 bases and the J gene lost 1 base, with 4 bases spanning the gap. The CDR3 DNA follows: TGTGCCAGCACTACGAACACTGAAGCTTTCTTT. Translated, it gives CASTTNTEAFF.

The J gene is TRBJ2-5, the V gene TRBV5-4; D is ambiguous. Trimming removed 2 bases from V and 1 base from J, with 12 bases in between. Germline loops: CDR1 SGHNT, CDR2 YYREEE (reference sequence). CDR3 length: 15 residues. In DNA, the CDR3 is TGTGCCAGCAGCTTACCCCTGGTGCGCCAAGAGACCCAGTACTTC. Protein: CASSLPLVRQETQYF.

In nucleotides, the CDR3 is TGTGCCAGCACACACCTCTTTGGCTACACCTTC. Translation gives CASTHLFGYTF. The V gene is TRBV6-1, the J gene TRBJ1-2; no definite D call. Deletions cut 7 bases from V and 7 bases from J, with 10 bases between. The CDR3 is 11 residues long. Germline values: CDR1 MNHNS, CDR2 SASEGT.

The V call is TRBV7-9, the J call TRBJ2-1; 8 bases map to TRBD1. Germline values: CDR1 SEHNR, CDR2 FQNEAQ (reference sequence). The CDR3 sequence is 15 residues long. After removal of 2 bases from V and 1 base from J, the junction contained 1 base not matched to a gene. The CDR3 region has the DNA TGTGCCAGCAGCTTAAGACAGGGGTCCTACAATGAGCAGTTCTTC. It yields the protein CASSLRQGSYNEQFF.

The gene calls are TRBV4-3 and TRBJ2-3; 9 bases map to TRBD1. The V segment lost 0 bases and the J segment 3 bases; nucleotides outside the gene matches: 13. This CDR3 is 19 amino acids long. Germline CDR1 and CDR2: LGHNA and YSLEER. In DNA, the CDR3 is TGCGCCAGCAGCCAAGATCCAAGGTACAGGGGGCGCAGGACAGATACGCAGTATTTT. Translating it yields CASSQDPRYRGRRTDTQYF.

This clonotype was counted at least ten times. V is TRBV9 and J is TRBJ1-2; D gene uncertain. The V gene lost 2 bases and the J gene lost 4 bases, with 6 bases spanning the gap. The CDR3 length is 12 residues. Germline CDR1 SGDLS, CDR2 YYNGEE. For the CDR3, the DNA is TGTGCCAGCAGCGTTTATGGCTATGGCTACACCTTC. This gives the protein CASSVYGYGYTF.

The CDR3 DNA follows: TGTGCCAGCTCACCGATCAAAGATCAAGAGACCCAGTACTTC. Translating it yields CASSPIKDQETQYF. The genes are TRBV18 and TRBJ2-5; no reliable D call. Deletions cut 3 bases from V and 2 bases from J, with 10 bases between. Germline V gene data show CDR1 as KGHSH and CDR2 as LQKENI. This CDR3 is built from 14 residues.

In this sample, this clonotype turned up a few times. CDR3 residues: CASDVSRNQPQHF. DNA of the CDR3: TGTGCCAGCGATGTAAGTCGCAATCAGCCCCAGCATTTT. The chain uses TRBV6-1 and TRBJ1-5; D uncertain. The CDR3 is made up of 13 amino acids. The germline V and J ends were trimmed by 8 bases and 2 bases, with 10 bases remaining between them. Germline V gives CDR1 MNHNS, CDR2 SASEGT.

The rearrangement uses TRBV4-2 and TRBJ2-1; TRBD2 aligns across 8 bases. The CDR3 spans 16 residues. The germline gives CDR1 LGHNA, CDR2 YNFKEQ. J was trimmed by 7 bases and V by 0 bases; bases with no gene match: 8. The CDR3 sequence is CASSQEGGGGLNEQFF. The CDR3 region has the DNA TGTGCCAGCAGCCAAGAGGGAGGCGGGGGGCTAAATGAGCAGTTCTTC.

This clonotype was counted a few times. The chain links TRBV7-2 to TRBJ2-7; D remains unclear. Trimming cost V 0 bases and J 3 bases, with 9 bases left between them. The CDR3 is 14 residues long. Germline-derived CDR1 and CDR2 are SGHTA and FQGNSA. CDR3 amino acids: CASSLAGSFYEQYF. DNA of the CDR3: TGTGCCAGCAGCTTAGCGGGCAGCTTCTACGAGCAGTACTTC. The full variable domain, in which reference TRBV7-2 and TRBJ2-7 provide the parts outside the CDR3, is GAGVSQSPSNKVTEKGKDVELRCDPISGHTALYWYRQSLGQGLEFLIYFQGNSAPDKSGLPSDRFSAERTGGSVSTLTIQRTQQEDSAVYLCASSLAGSFYEQYFGPGTRLTVT.

This clonotype was seen only a few times. The gene calls are TRBV6-2 or TRBV6-3 and TRBJ2-5; no clear D. The CDR3 is 15 residues long. V was clipped by 5 bases and J by 1 base, with 14 bases between them. Germline loops: CDR1 MNHEY, CDR2 SVGEGT. CDR3 sequence reads: CASSVPRGFQETQYF. As DNA, the CDR3 is TGTGCCAGCAGTGTCCCGCGAGGTTTCCAAGAGACCCAGTACTTC.